This is a list of T cell receptor beta chains from one sample in a study of blood T cell repertoires in COVID-19. Measured with immunoSEQ multiplex PCR; TCRdb has only the in-frame clones, and not every one. This repertoire shows roughly 300,000 clones, roughly 87% found once; its top ten account for approximately 0.93%. Sequencing used PBMCs or T cells enriched from blood (not recorded which). The receptors shown here come from a woman younger than 45 who had recovered from COVID-19. Both conserved end residues are part of each CDR3. A D gene is named only where the DNA matches it firmly. For some rows the clone size is stated as once, few or many, or as a class when expanded; others skip it.

cdr3_aa cdr3_nt j_call clone_size v_call d_call
CASSLAGFGSPLHF TGCGCCAGCAGCTTGGCAGGGTTTGGTTCACCCCTCCACTTT TRBJ1-6 once TRBV5-1 .
CASSLRGITEAFF TGTGCCAGCAGTTTGCGGGGGATCACTGAAGCTTTCTTT TRBJ1-1 . TRBV12-3/TRBV12-4 .
CASGRGTNQPQHF TGTGCCAGCGGGCGAGGGACAAATCAGCCCCAGCATTTT TRBJ1-5 . TRBV28 .
CASSILAGNTGELFF TGTGCCAGTAGTATACTAGCGGGGAACACCGGGGAGCTGTTTTTT TRBJ2-2 . TRBV19 TRBD2
CASSPQGRNSPLHF TGCGCCAGCAGCCCACAGGGTAGGAATTCACCCCTCCACTTT TRBJ1-6 . TRBV4-3 .
CASSSGGERETQYF TGTGCCAGCAGCTCTGGAGGGGAACGGGAGACCCAGTACTTC TRBJ2-5 . TRBV7-9 .
CASRGGVDTQYF TGTGCCAGCAGGGGGGGGGTGGATACGCAGTATTTT TRBJ2-3 . TRBV2 TRBD2
CASSRRQGNNEKLFF TGTGCCAGCAGTCGAAGACAGGGAAATAATGAAAAACTGTTTTTT TRBJ1-4 . TRBV7-9 TRBD1
CASSPRMTSGGAGAQYF TGTGCCAGCTCACCACGGATGACTAGCGGGGGGGCTGGGGCGCAGTATTTT TRBJ2-3 . TRBV18 TRBD2
CASGTGGEQFF TGTGCTAGTGGTACTGGCGGTGAGCAGTTCTTC TRBJ2-1 . TRBV12-5 .
CASSSGAYRADQPQHF TGTGCCAGCAGTTCCGGAGCCTACAGGGCCGATCAGCCCCAGCATTTT TRBJ1-5 . TRBV6-2/TRBV6-3 .
CASSTLLGRQPQHF TGTGCCAGCAGTACCCTCTTGGGGAGACAGCCCCAGCATTTT TRBJ1-5 . TRBV6-5 .
CASSAQQGPSYEQYF TGTGCCAGCAGCGCTCAACAGGGACCCTCCTACGAGCAGTACTTC TRBJ2-7 . TRBV7-2 .
CASTTTTTDTQYF TGTGCCAGCACCACGACTACCACAGATACGCAGTATTTT TRBJ2-3 . TRBV28 .
CASSLVGRETYYGYTF TGTGCCAGCAGCTTAGTGGGTCGGGAAACGTACTATGGCTACACCTTC TRBJ1-2 . TRBV7-2 .
CASSLGMSAGEYF TGTGCCAGCAGCCTGGGGATGTCGGCAGGGGAGTACTTC TRBJ2-7 . TRBV5-5 .
CASSPLQGTPTGANVLTF TGCGCCAGCAGCCCCCTACAGGGAACCCCCACTGGGGCCAACGTCCTGACTTTC TRBJ2-6 once TRBV5-1 .
CGGTQQETQYF TGCGGGGGGACGCAACAAGAGACCCAGTACTTC TRBJ2-5 . TRBV29-1 .
CASSSRFSPAGELFF TGTGCCAGCAGCTCCCGTTTCTCTCCGGCCGGGGAGCTGTTTTTT TRBJ2-2 . TRBV9 .
CASSQQTANTEAFF TGTGCCAGCAGCCAACAGACAGCGAACACTGAAGCTTTCTTT TRBJ1-1 . TRBV3-1/TRBV3-2 .
CASSEGPEQGAQSTEAFF TGTGCCAGCAGCGAGGGGCCTGAACAGGGGGCGCAGAGCACTGAAGCTTTCTTT TRBJ1-1 . TRBV9 TRBD1
CASSQNQGGTEAFF TGCGCCAGCAGCCAGAATCAGGGTGGGACTGAAGCTTTCTTT TRBJ1-1 few TRBV4-1 .
CASGLSGVNEQFF TGTGCCAGCGGACTGTCTGGCGTGAATGAGCAGTTCTTC TRBJ2-1 . TRBV5-8 .
CASSSTSSSGNTIYF TGCGCCAGCAGCTCCACATCCAGCTCTGGAAACACCATATATTTT TRBJ1-3 . TRBV5-1 .
CASSLVDRGSPLHF TGTGCCAGCAGCTTGGTAGACAGGGGATCACCCCTCCACTTT TRBJ1-6 once TRBV5-4 TRBD1
CASSSERQTNEKLFF TGTGCCAGCAGTTCAGAACGACAAACTAATGAAAAACTGTTTTTT TRBJ1-4 . TRBV2 .
CASGLTGPEAFF TGTGCCAGTGGACTGACAGGGCCCGAAGCTTTCTTT TRBJ1-1 . TRBV19 TRBD1
CASSQVDSSWGASGNTIYF TGCGCCAGCAGCCAGGTGGACAGTTCTTGGGGTGCCTCTGGAAACACCATATATTTT TRBJ1-3 . TRBV4-3 .
CASSLGTGVNYGYTF TGTGCCAGCAGCTTGGGGACAGGGGTAAACTATGGCTACACCTTC TRBJ1-2 . TRBV7-9 TRBD1
CASSIDRRANTEAFF TGTGCCAGTAGTATAGATCGCAGGGCGAACACTGAAGCTTTCTTT TRBJ1-1 . TRBV19 .
CASSERGKAGYGYTF TGTGCCAGCAGTGAACGAGGGAAGGCGGGATATGGCTACACCTTC TRBJ1-2 few TRBV6-1 .
CASSKQGESSYEQYF TGTGCCAGTAGTAAACAGGGCGAAAGCTCCTACGAGCAGTACTTC TRBJ2-7 . TRBV19 .
CASRTNPGPQYF TGTGCCAGCAGGACTAATCCGGGGCCCCAGTACTTC TRBJ2-5 . TRBV19 .
CASSQDILWPFVGYTF TGTGCCAGCAGCCAAGATATTTTATGGCCTTTTGTGGGCTACACCTTC TRBJ1-2 few TRBV3-1/TRBV3-2 .
CATSRDSSGELFF TGTGCCACCAGCAGAGATTCGAGCGGGGAGCTGTTTTTT TRBJ2-2 . TRBV15 .
CASSQDGRGSEKLFF TGCGCCAGCAGCCAAGATGGGAGGGGTTCTGAAAAACTGTTTTTT TRBJ1-4 . TRBV4-3 .
CASINRLAGRSEQYF TGTGCCAGCATTAATAGACTAGCGGGGAGAAGCGAGCAGTACTTC TRBJ2-7 few TRBV27 TRBD2
CASNKPTGHTEAFF TGTGCCAGCAACAAGCCGACAGGACACACTGAAGCTTTCTTT TRBJ1-1 . TRBV2 .
CASSLSRSTGVEETQYF TGTGCCAGCAGCCTCAGCCGATCGACAGGGGTCGAAGAGACCCAGTACTTC TRBJ2-5 . TRBV11-3 TRBD1
CASSYRGNQPQHF TGTGCCAGCAGTTACAGGGGCAATCAGCCCCAGCATTTT TRBJ1-5 . TRBV27 .
CASSPQGANYGYTF TGTGCCAGCAGCCCACAGGGGGCTAACTATGGCTACACCTTC TRBJ1-2 . TRBV9 TRBD1
CASSLSGATNEKLFF TGTGCCAGCAGCCTATCAGGGGCAACTAATGAAAAACTGTTTTTT TRBJ1-4 . TRBV3-1/TRBV3-2 .
CASSLLETGATF TGTGCCAGCAGCCTATTGGAGACAGGGGCCACCTTC TRBJ1-2 . TRBV3-1/TRBV3-2 TRBD1
CASSRTGTLYGYTF TGTGCCAGCAGCCGCACAGGGACCCTCTATGGCTACACCTTC TRBJ1-2 . TRBV6-2/TRBV6-3 .
CASSLGLAGGDNEQFF TGTGCCAGCAGCTTAGGGCTAGCGGGGGGCGACAATGAGCAGTTCTTC TRBJ2-1 . TRBV11-2 TRBD2
CAWSSRTGRYGYTF TGTGCCTGGAGTAGCCGGACAGGGCGGTATGGCTACACCTTC TRBJ1-2 . TRBV30 TRBD1
CASSSREAGGLGTDTQYF TGTGCCAGCAGTTCGCGGGAAGCGGGGGGGCTTGGCACAGATACGCAGTATTTT TRBJ2-3 . TRBV28 TRBD2
CASSLEGGGAYNEQFF TGTGCCAGCAGCCTAGAGGGCGGGGGGGCCTACAATGAGCAGTTCTTC TRBJ2-1 . TRBV9 TRBD2
CASSPGQVPSRGNSPLHF TGTGCCAGTAGCCCGGGACAGGTCCCATCACGGGGTAATTCACCCCTCCACTTT TRBJ1-6 . TRBV19 TRBD1
CASSFVPLKDRAGEKLFF TGTGCCAGCAGCTTTGTTCCTCTAAAGGACAGGGCGGGTGAAAAACTGTTTTTT TRBJ1-4 . TRBV5-4 TRBD1
CASSPGTGDGFTEAFF TGTGCCAGCAGCCCAGGAACAGGGGACGGGTTCACTGAAGCTTTCTTT TRBJ1-1 . TRBV7-2 TRBD1